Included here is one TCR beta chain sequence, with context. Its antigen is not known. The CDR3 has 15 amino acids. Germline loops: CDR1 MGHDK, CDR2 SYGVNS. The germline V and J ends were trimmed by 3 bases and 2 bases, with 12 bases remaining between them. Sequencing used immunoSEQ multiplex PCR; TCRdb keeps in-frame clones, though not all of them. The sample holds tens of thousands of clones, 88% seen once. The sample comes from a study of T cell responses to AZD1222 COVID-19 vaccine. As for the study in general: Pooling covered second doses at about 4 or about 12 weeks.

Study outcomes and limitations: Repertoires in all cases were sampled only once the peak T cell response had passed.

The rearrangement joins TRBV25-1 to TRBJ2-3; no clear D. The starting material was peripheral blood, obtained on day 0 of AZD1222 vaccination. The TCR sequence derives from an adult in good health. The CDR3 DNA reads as TGTGCCAGCAGTGATAACGGGTTGAACACAGATACGCAGTATTTT. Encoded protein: CASSDNGLNTDTQYF.